This TCR beta chain emerged from a study of human T cells and chemical hapten exposure. In the study overall: Donors were sensitized with 2% DPC on the upper inner arm. Overall study results and limits: It was expanded TCRs that formed significantly more large CDR3 similarity clusters than controls did. The presence of alopecia in the donors means their immune response may differ from healthy people's.

Time point given: patch test 3, about 24 weeks after DPC sensitization. The treatment here: therapeutic diphenylcyclopropenone sensitization with weekly scalp DPC. Total RNA was isolated from unfractionated whole blood. Investigators collected blood before applying each patch test. TCRdb independently ran MiXCR on the RACE reads; one entry per CDR3 protein. Of roughly 38,000 distinct CDR3 sequences in the sample, 9.5% were seen once. In this sample, this clonotype turned up many times. The antigen remains undetermined. The specimen was whole blood, collected in connection with sensitization to the hapten diphenylcyclopropenone (DPC). The receptor was isolated from a man aged 50 to 59 with alopecia areata. Some clones in this sample may be carry-over from other donors' samples.

CDR3 sequence (DNA): TGCGCCAGCCATCTAGCGGGAGCCACAGATACGCAGTATTTT. Protein product: CASHLAGATDTQYF. The chain links TRBV10-2 to TRBJ2-3; TRBD2 matches at 10 bases. The CDR3 has 14 amino acids. The V and J ends lost 8 bases and 2 bases, in that order; junction bases with no gene match: 4. Germline V gene data show CDR1 as WSHSY and CDR2 as SAAADI.